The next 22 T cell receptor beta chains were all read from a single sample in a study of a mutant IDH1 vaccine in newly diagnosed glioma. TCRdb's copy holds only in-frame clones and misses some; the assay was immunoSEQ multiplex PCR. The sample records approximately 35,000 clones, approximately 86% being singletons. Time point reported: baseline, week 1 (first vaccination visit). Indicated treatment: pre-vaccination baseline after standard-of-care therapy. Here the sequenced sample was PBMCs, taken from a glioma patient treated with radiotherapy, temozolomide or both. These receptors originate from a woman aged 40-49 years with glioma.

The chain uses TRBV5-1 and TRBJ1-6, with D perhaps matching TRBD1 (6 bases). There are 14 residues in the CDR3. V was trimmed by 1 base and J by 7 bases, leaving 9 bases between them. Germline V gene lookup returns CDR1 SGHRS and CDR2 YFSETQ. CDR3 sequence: CASSLQGPNSPLHF. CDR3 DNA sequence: TGCGCCAGCAGCTTGCAGGGGCCAAATTCACCCCTCCACTTT.

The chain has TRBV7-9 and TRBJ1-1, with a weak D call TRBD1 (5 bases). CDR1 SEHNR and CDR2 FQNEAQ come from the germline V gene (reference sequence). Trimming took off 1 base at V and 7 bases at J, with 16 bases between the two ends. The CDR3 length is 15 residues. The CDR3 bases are TGTGCCAGCAGCTTAGGAAGCAGGGAATTCGATGAAGCTTTCTTT. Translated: CASSLGSREFDEAFF.

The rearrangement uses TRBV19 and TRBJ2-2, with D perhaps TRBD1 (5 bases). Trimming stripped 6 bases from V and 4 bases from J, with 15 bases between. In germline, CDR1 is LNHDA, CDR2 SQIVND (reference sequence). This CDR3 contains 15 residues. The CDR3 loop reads CASRTSGLATGELFF. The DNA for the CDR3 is TGTGCCAGTAGGACATCAGGGTTGGCCACCGGGGAGCTGTTTTTT.

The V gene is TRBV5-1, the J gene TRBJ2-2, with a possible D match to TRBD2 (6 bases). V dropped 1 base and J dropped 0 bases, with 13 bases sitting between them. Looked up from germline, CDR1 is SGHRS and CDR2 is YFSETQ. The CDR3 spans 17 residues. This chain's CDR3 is CASSLLVSGANTGELFF. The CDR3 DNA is TGCGCCAGCAGCTTGTTGGTTAGCGGCGCGAACACCGGGGAGCTGTTTTTT.

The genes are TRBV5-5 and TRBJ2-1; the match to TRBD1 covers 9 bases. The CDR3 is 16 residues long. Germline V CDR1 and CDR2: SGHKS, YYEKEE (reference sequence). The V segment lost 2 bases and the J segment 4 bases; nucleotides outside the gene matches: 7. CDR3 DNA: TGTGCCAGCAGCTTTTACAGGGGGCTAAGATACAATGAGCAGTTCTTC. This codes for CASSFYRGLRYNEQFF.

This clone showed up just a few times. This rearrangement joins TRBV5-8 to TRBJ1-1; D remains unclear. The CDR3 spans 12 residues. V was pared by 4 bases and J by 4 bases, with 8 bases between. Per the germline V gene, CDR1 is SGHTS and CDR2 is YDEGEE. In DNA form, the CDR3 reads TGTGCCAGCAGCCTTCGTAGCACTGAAGCTTTCTTT. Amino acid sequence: CASSLRSTEAFF.

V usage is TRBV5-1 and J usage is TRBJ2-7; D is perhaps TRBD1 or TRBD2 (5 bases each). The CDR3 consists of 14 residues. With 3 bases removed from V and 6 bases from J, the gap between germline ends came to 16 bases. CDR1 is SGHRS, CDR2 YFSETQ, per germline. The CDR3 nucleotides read TGCGCCAGCAGCTCCGGGACCGACTTATTCGAGCAGTACTTC. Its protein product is CASSSGTDLFEQYF.

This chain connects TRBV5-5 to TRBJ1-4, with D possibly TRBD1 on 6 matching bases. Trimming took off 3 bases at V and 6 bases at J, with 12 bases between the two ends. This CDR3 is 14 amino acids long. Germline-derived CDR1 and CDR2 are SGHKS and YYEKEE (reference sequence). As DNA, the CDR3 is TGTGCCAGCAGCTGGCCCGGACAGTATGAAAAACTGTTTTTT. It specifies CASSWPGQYEKLFF. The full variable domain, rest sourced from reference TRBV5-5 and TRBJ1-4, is DAGVTQSPTHLIKTRGQQVTLRCSPISGHKSVSWYQQVLGQGPQFIFQYYEKEERGRGNFPDRFSARQFPNYSSELNVNALLLGDSALYLCASSWPGQYEKLFFGSGTQLSVL.

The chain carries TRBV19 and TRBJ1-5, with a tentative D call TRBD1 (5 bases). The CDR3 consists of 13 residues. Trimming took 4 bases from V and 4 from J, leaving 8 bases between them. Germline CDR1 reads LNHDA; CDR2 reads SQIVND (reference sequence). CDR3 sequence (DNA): TGTGCCAGTAGTACCTCAGGGAATCAGCCCCAGCATTTT. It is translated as CASSTSGNQPQHF.

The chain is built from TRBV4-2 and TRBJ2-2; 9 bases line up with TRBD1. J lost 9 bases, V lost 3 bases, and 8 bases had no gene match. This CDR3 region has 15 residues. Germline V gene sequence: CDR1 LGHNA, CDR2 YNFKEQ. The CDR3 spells CASSHILQGAWELFF. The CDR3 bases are TGTGCCAGCAGCCACATATTACAGGGGGCGTGGGAGCTGTTTTTT.

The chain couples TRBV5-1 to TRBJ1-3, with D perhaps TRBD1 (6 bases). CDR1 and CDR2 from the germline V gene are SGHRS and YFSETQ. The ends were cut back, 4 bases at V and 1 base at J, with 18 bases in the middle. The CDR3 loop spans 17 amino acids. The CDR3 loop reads CASSALQGRGSGNTIYF. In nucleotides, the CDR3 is TGCGCCAGCAGCGCTTTACAGGGTAGGGGATCTGGAAACACCATATATTTT.

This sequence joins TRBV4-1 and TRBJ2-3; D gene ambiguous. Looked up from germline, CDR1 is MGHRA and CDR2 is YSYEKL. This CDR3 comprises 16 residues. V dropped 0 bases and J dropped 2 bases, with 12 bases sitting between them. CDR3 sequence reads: CASSQDPGIDTDTQYF. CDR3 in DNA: TGCGCCAGCAGCCAAGATCCCGGCATCGACACAGATACGCAGTATTTT.

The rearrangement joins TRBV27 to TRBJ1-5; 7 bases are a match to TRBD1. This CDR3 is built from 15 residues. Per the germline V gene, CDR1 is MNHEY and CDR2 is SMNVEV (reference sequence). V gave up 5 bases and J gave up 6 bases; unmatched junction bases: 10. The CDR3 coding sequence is TGTGCCAGCAGTCCCTCAGACAGGGACACTCAGCCCCAGCATTTT. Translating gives CASSPSDRDTQPQHF.

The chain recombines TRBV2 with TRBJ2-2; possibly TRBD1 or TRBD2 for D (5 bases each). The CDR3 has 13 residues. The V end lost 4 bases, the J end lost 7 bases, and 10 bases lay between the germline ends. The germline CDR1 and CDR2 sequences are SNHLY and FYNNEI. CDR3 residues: CASSAGSGGELFF. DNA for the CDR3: TGTGCCAGCAGTGCAGGGAGCGGCGGGGAGCTGTTTTTT.

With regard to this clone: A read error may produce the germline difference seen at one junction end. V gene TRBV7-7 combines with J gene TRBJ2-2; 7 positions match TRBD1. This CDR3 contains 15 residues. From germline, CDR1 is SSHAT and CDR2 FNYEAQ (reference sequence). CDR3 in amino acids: CASSSRTGLTGELFF. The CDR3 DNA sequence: TGTGCTAGCAGCTCCCGGACAGGTCTAACCGGGGAGCTGTTTTTT.

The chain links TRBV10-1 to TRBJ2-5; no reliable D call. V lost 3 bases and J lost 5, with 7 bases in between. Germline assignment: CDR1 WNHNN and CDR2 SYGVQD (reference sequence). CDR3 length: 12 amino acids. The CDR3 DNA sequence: TGCGCCAGCAGTGATAGTAAGGAGACCCAGTACTTC. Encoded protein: CASSDSKETQYF.

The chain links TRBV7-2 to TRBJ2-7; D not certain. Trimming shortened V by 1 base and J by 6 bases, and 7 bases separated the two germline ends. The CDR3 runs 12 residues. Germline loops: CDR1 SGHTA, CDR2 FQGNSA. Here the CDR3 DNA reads TGTGCCAGCAGCTTAGTGGACCGCGAGCAGTACTTC. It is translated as CASSLVDREQYF.

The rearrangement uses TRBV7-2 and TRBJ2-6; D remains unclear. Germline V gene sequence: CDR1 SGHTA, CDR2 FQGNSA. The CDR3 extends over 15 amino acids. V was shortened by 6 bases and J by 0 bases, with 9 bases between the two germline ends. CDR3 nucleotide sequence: TGTGCCAGCAGTTCTGTCCCCTCTGGGGCCAACGTCCTGACTTTC. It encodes CASSSVPSGANVLTF.

The CDR3 loop reads CASHPTGQGRANYGYTF. The CDR3 nucleotides read TGTGCCAGCCACCCAACGGGACAGGGAAGAGCTAACTATGGCTACACCTTC. The gene calls are TRBV19 and TRBJ1-2; 9 bases fit TRBD1. The CDR3 is 17 residues long. The germline V gene encodes CDR1 LNHDA and CDR2 SQIVND (reference sequence). J lost 0 bases, V lost 9 bases, and 14 bases had no gene match.

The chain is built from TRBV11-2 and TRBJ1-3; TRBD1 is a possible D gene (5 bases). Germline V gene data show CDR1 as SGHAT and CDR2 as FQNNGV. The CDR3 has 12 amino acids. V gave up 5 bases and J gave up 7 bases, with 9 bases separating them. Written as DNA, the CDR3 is TGTGCCAGCAGCCACGGGGGTAACACCATATATTTT. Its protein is CASSHGGNTIYF.

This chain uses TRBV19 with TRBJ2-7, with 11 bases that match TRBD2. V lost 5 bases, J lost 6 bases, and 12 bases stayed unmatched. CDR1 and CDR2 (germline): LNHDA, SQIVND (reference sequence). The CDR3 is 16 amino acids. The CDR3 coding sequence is TGTGCCAGTAGTCCAACTAGCGGGAGCCCTCCCTCCGAGCAGTACTTC. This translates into CASSPTSGSPPSEQYF. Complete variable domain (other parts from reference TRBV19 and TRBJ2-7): DGGITQSPKYLFRKEGQNVTLSCEQNLNHDAMYWYRQDPGQGLRLIYYSQIVNDFQKGDIAEGYSVSREKKESFPLTVTSAQKNPTAFYLCASSPTSGSPPSEQYFGPGTRLTVT.

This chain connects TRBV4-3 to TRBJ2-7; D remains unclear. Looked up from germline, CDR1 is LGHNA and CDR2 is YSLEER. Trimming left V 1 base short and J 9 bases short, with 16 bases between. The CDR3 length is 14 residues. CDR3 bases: TGCGCCAGCAGCCAAGTGTCAGGTGTGGGGTCGCAGTACTTC. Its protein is CASSQVSGVGSQYF.